The rows below give T cell receptor beta chains drawn from one sample of a study of OX40 agonist ivuxolimab in advanced cancers. This table comes from immunoSEQ multiplex PCR, and its TCRdb copy is limited to in-frame clones, with some not included. The repertoire holds about 50,000 clones, approximately 86% seen once, with roughly 13% in the top ten. The specimen comprised CD4+ or CD8+ T cells sorted from blood, sampled in a trial of the OX40 agonist ivuxolimab. The receptors here all came from an adult with an advanced solid tumor such as melanoma, head and neck, liver or kidney cancer. The CDR3 runs from the conserved cysteine through the conserved F or W. Each record gives: CDR3 protein, CDR3 DNA, V gene, clone size, J gene, D gene. D genes are given only for firm matches. The listing skips clone size in some rows; elsewhere it reads once, few, many or a size class.

CASSKRPHGQGETEAFF | TGTGCCAGCAGCAAACGCCCTCACGGACAGGGAGAAACTGAAGCTTTCTTT | TRBV27 | . | TRBJ1-1 | TRBD1
CASSYLGLDEQYF | TGTGCCAGCAGTTATTTGGGGCTCGACGAGCAGTACTTC | TRBV6-6 | once | TRBJ2-7 | .
CASSPSGIFYGYTF | TGCGCCAGCAGCCCGTCGGGGATTTTCTATGGCTACACCTTC | TRBV4-1 | few | TRBJ1-2 | .
CASMLAGGSYEQYF | TGTGCCAGCATGTTAGCGGGAGGCTCCTACGAGCAGTACTTC | TRBV6-5 | . | TRBJ2-7 | TRBD2
CASRGHGNSPLHF | TGTGCCAGCAGGGGGCACGGAAATTCACCCCTCCACTTT | TRBV6-5 | . | TRBJ1-6 | .
CASSRNNALEVGSEQYF | TGTGCCAGCTCACGAAACAACGCGCTTGAGGTTGGTTCCGAGCAGTACTTC | TRBV18 | . | TRBJ2-7 | .
CASSRGPGVNYGYTF | TGTGCCAGCAGTCGGGGGCCAGGGGTAAACTATGGCTACACCTTC | TRBV28 | few | TRBJ1-2 | .
CAWSPLVGTSGSGRARSYNEQFF | TGTGCCTGGAGTCCACTAGTTGGGACTAGCGGGAGCGGGCGGGCCCGCTCCTACAATGAGCAGTTCTTC | TRBV30 | . | TRBJ2-1 | TRBD2
CASSYDPRTGNTEAFF | TGTGCCAGCAGCTACGACCCACGAACAGGGAACACTGAAGCTTTCTTT | TRBV7-8 | . | TRBJ1-1 | .
CASNQEQVHEKLFF | TGTGCCAGCAATCAGGAACAGGTGCATGAAAAACTGTTTTTT | TRBV6-1 | . | TRBJ1-4 | .
CASSSRGRGYGYTF | TGTGCCAGCAGCTCGAGGGGGCGCGGGTATGGCTACACCTTC | TRBV7-9 | . | TRBJ1-2 | TRBD1
CAWSVQGAGYTF | TGTGCCTGGAGTGTACAGGGAGCTGGCTACACCTTC | TRBV30 | . | TRBJ1-2 | .
CASSMYPSGNADTQYF | TGTGCCAGTAGTATGTATCCTAGCGGGAACGCAGATACGCAGTATTTT | TRBV19 | few | TRBJ2-3 | TRBD2
CASRGLGSRYEQYF | TGTGCCAGCAGGGGGCTCGGGAGTAGGTACGAGCAGTACTTC | TRBV6-1 | . | TRBJ2-7 | .
CASSPPPGQGAGEQYF | TGTGCCAGCTCACCCCCTCCGGGACAGGGGGCGGGCGAGCAGTACTTC | TRBV18 | . | TRBJ2-7 | TRBD1
CASSLSETQYF | TGTGCCAGCAGTTTATCAGAGACCCAGTACTTC | TRBV28 | . | TRBJ2-5 | .
CASSWTVSDIQYF | TGTGCCAGCAGCTGGACAGTCTCGGACATTCAGTACTTC | TRBV7-6 | . | TRBJ2-4 | .
CASSPLEGLQPQHF | TGTGCCAGTTCCCCGCTGGAGGGTCTTCAGCCCCAGCATTTT | TRBV19 | . | TRBJ1-5 | .
CASSPYRDSYEQYF | TGTGCCAGCTCACCCTACCGGGACAGCTACGAGCAGTACTTC | TRBV18 | . | TRBJ2-7 | TRBD1
CASSTDRVSREKLFF | TGTGCCAGCAGTACGGACAGGGTGTCACGGGAAAAACTGTTTTTT | TRBV28 | few | TRBJ1-4 | TRBD1
CASSLSGRSYGYTF | TGTGCCAGCAGCCTCTCCGGACGGAGCTATGGCTACACCTTC | TRBV28 | . | TRBJ1-2 | .
CASKAVSGNTIYF | TGTGCCAGCAAAGCTGTCTCTGGAAACACCATATATTTT | TRBV6-1 | . | TRBJ1-3 | .
CASSTPGVWVEQYF | TGTGCCAGCAGCACACCGGGGGTTTGGGTCGAGCAGTACTTC | TRBV28 | few | TRBJ2-7 | .
CASSAGQVSYEQYF | TGTGCCAGTAGTGCAGGACAGGTCTCCTACGAGCAGTACTTC | TRBV19 | . | TRBJ2-7 | TRBD1
CASSPPTGRGYEQYF | TGTGCCAGCTCACCCCCGACGGGACGCGGATACGAGCAGTACTTC | TRBV18 | . | TRBJ2-7 | .
CASSPDRSSYEQYF | TGTGCCAGCAGCCCGGACAGGAGCTCCTACGAGCAGTACTTC | TRBV11-2 | once | TRBJ2-7 | TRBD1
CATWEPTGGGTDTQYF | TGTGCCACCTGGGAACCCACAGGGGGTGGCACAGATACGCAGTATTTT | TRBV28 | . | TRBJ2-3 | TRBD1
CASALTGGMNTEAFF | TGTGCCAGCGCCTTGACAGGGGGCATGAACACTGAAGCTTTCTTT | TRBV6-5 | few | TRBJ1-1 | TRBD1
CASSFQGRPYEQYF | TGTGCCAGCAGCTTCCAGGGGCGCCCCTACGAGCAGTACTTC | TRBV28 | . | TRBJ2-7 | .
CASKGTGRVGELFF | TGTGCCAGCAAGGGGACAGGGCGGGTCGGGGAGCTGTTTTTT | TRBV2 | . | TRBJ2-2 | TRBD1
CASSDRARNTEAFF | TGTGCCAGCAGTGACAGGGCCAGGAACACTGAAGCTTTCTTT | TRBV2 | . | TRBJ1-1 | .
CAITGLQGGEQYF | TGTGCCATCACTGGGTTACAGGGAGGAGAGCAGTACTTC | TRBV10-3 | once | TRBJ2-7 | .
CASSPRGAGATGELFF | TGTGCCAGCAGCCCCAGGGGGGCAGGGGCCACCGGGGAGCTGTTTTTT | TRBV7-9 | once | TRBJ2-2 | .
CAYQVSASNQPQHF | TGTGCCTACCAAGTTTCAGCTAGCAATCAGCCCCAGCATTTT | TRBV30 | . | TRBJ1-5 | .
CASSLGATDSYNEQFF | TGTGCCAGCAGCTTAGGAGCGACAGACTCCTACAATGAGCAGTTCTTC | TRBV11-2 | . | TRBJ2-1 | .
CASSVDSGGYNEQFF | TGTGCCAGCAGCGTAGATAGCGGGGGATACAATGAGCAGTTCTTC | TRBV9 | . | TRBJ2-1 | TRBD2
CASSHVRTSGRYEQYF | TGTGCCAGCAGCCATGTCCGGACTAGCGGGAGGTACGAGCAGTACTTC | TRBV14 | once | TRBJ2-7 | TRBD2
CASSELAGGTGELFF | TGTGCCAGCAGTGAACTAGCGGGAGGCACCGGGGAGCTGTTTTTT | TRBV6-1 | once | TRBJ2-2 | TRBD2
CASSDSAETSTDTQYF | TGTGCCAGCAGTGACTCGGCGGAGACTAGCACAGATACGCAGTATTTT | TRBV6-4 | . | TRBJ2-3 | .
CASKYDRDRTYEQYF | TGTGCCAGCAAATACGATAGGGACAGGACCTACGAGCAGTACTTC | TRBV7-2 | once | TRBJ2-7 | TRBD1
CASSFNEQFF | TGTGCCAGCAGTTTCAATGAGCAGTTCTTC | TRBV28 | once | TRBJ2-1 | .
CASSVHYEQYF | TGTGCCAGCAGCGTCCACTACGAGCAGTACTTC | TRBV9 | . | TRBJ2-7 | .
CASSQEVRTDTQYF | TGCGCCAGCAGCCAAGAAGTCCGCACAGATACGCAGTATTTT | TRBV4-1 | . | TRBJ2-3 | .
CASSLGAGPYEQYF | TGTGCCAGCAGCTTAGGGGCAGGGCCCTACGAGCAGTACTTC | TRBV11-2 | once | TRBJ2-7 | .
CAWSPRGEALGYTF | TGTGCCTGGAGCCCCCGCGGGGAAGCGTTAGGCTACACCTTC | TRBV30 | . | TRBJ1-2 | .
CASSRGQQSNYGYTF | TGTGCCAGCTCTAGGGGACAGCAAAGTAACTATGGCTACACCTTC | TRBV18 | . | TRBJ1-2 | TRBD1
CASSPLAGGGEQYF | TGTGCCAGCAGCCCTCTAGCGGGAGGAGGCGAGCAGTACTTC | TRBV7-3 | . | TRBJ2-7 | TRBD2
CASSPTETNTGELFF | TGTGCCAGCTCACCGACAGAGACTAACACCGGGGAGCTGTTTTTT | TRBV18 | . | TRBJ2-2 | .
CASSIIGTSGRYEQYF | TGTGCCAGTAGTATCATAGGGACTAGCGGGCGCTACGAGCAGTACTTC | TRBV19 | . | TRBJ2-7 | TRBD2
CASGLGLAALQETQYF | TGCGCCAGCGGCCTAGGACTAGCGGCACTTCAAGAGACCCAGTACTTC | TRBV5-1 | . | TRBJ2-5 | TRBD2
CASSQVPGQGTSTEAFF | TGCGCCAGCAGCCAAGTCCCGGGACAGGGGACGAGCACTGAAGCTTTCTTT | TRBV4-1 | . | TRBJ1-1 | TRBD1
CASSARGLETQYF | TGTGCCAGCAGCGCGAGGGGGTTGGAGACCCAGTACTTC | TRBV9 | . | TRBJ2-5 | .
CASSLAGRQNSYNEQFF | TGTGCCAGCAGCTTAGCGGGCCGACAGAACTCCTACAATGAGCAGTTCTTC | TRBV7-9 | . | TRBJ2-1 | .
CASSILAGSSYEQYF | TGTGCCAGTAGTATTTTAGCGGGGAGCTCCTACGAGCAGTACTTC | TRBV19 | few | TRBJ2-7 | TRBD2
CASKLDRDSYTGELFF | TGTGCCAGCAAACTAGACCGGGACAGCTACACCGGGGAGCTGTTTTTT | TRBV7-8 | few | TRBJ2-2 | TRBD1
CASSMWGSNQPQHF | TGTGCCAGTAGTATGTGGGGGAGCAATCAGCCCCAGCATTTT | TRBV19 | . | TRBJ1-5 | .
CASSVMAGGYNEQFF | TGTGCCAGCAGTGTAATGGCGGGAGGGTACAATGAGCAGTTCTTC | TRBV2 | . | TRBJ2-1 | TRBD2